The following is a TCR beta chain sequence with its context. What it binds is not known. The data belong to a study of cytomegalovirus exposure and HLA in healthy donors. Notes on the study in general: TCR beta sequences reportedly predicted the HLA-A and HLA-B alleles of most subjects accurately. As was reported, the classifier diagnosed cytomegalovirus status with high specificity and sensitivity.

The PCR ran on 60 Vbeta and 13 Jbeta primers. Produced via immunoSEQ multiplex PCR; TCRdb's table is partial and in-frame only. The repertoire holds 150,000 or so clones, approximately 85% seen once, with roughly 10% in the top ten. Germline V gives CDR1 ENHRY, CDR2 SYGVKD. Trimming removed 10 bases at V and 4 bases at J, with 13 bases between. This CDR3 has 12 amino acids. The chain combines TRBV10-3 with TRBJ1-1, with TRBD1 as a possible D gene (5 bases). The clonotype comes from a young man in good health and CMV-seropositive. Sequencing was done on a sample of PBMCs. The CDR3 is CATRHGGTEAFF. DNA for the CDR3: TGTGCCACGCGACACGGGGGCACTGAAGCTTTCTTT.